This T cell receptor beta chain was identified during a study of shared clonotypes between healthy human individuals. Study conclusions and caveats: Across subsets, estimated richness was generally greater for naive than for memory populations. An anticipated effect of sequencing depth on clonotype sharing among donors was recognized.

The CDR3 covers 13 residues. V lost 4 bases, J lost 0 bases, and 9 bases lay in between. The germline V gene encodes CDR1 SQVTM and CDR2 ANQGSEA. Notes on this clone: Its specificity is unknown.

Each replicate PCR on the sorted subsets used roughly 210 ng DNA (approximately 27,000 T cell genomes). Some clones are missing from TCRdb's copy, which holds only in-frame ones; the method was immunoSEQ multiplex PCR. The table has under 650,000 clones, 90% to 96% seen once. The clonotype was recovered from a woman between 25 and 40 years old in good health. The gene calls are TRBV29-1 and TRBJ1-1; D possibly corresponds to TRBD1 (5 bases). The specimen sequenced was naive CD4+ T cells sorted from blood. Indicated subset: CD45RA+ positively selected. The CDR3 protein is CSVAGPLNTEAFF. CDR3 DNA: TGCAGCGTTGCGGGACCCTTGAACACTGAAGCTTTCTTT.